What follows are 18 T cell receptor beta chains derived from one specimen sequenced in a study of blood T cell repertoires in COVID-19. TCRdb keeps only in-frame clones here, not all; method: immunoSEQ multiplex PCR. This table holds 300,000 to 400,000 clones, more than 70% found once. Sequenced input: peripheral blood. The source is a woman aged 30 to 39 with COVID-19, enrolled during active disease.

To note about this clone: The sample holds other DNA sequences that translate to the same CDR3. The V and J genes are TRBV28 and TRBJ1-6; TRBD1 matches 7 bases. The germline V gene has CDR1 MDHEN and CDR2 SYDVKM. The CDR3 runs 14 residues. J was trimmed by 5 bases and V by 3 bases; bases with no gene match: 1. In DNA, the CDR3 is TGTGCCAGCAGTTTGGGACAGAATAATTCACCCCTCCACTTT. Translating gives CASSLGQNNSPLHF.

The chain employs TRBV13 and TRBJ2-4; TRBD1 matches at 8 bases. Per the germline V gene, CDR1 is PRHDT and CDR2 is FYEKMQ (reference sequence). V lost 5 bases to trimming and J lost 4 bases; unmatched junction nucleotides: 4. The CDR3 totals 14 residues. The CDR3 loop is CASSTRQGKNIQYF. The CDR3 coding sequence is TGTGCCAGCAGCACCCGACAGGGGAAAAACATTCAGTACTTC.

The chain links TRBV7-2 to TRBJ2-3; 12 bases align to TRBD2. V lost 1 base and J lost 3; bases outside the gene matches: 5. This CDR3 comprises 17 residues. Germline assignment: CDR1 SGHTA and CDR2 FQGNSA. CDR3 nucleotide sequence: TGTGCCAGCAGCTTAGAGGGACTAGCGGGCGGGACAGATACGCAGTATTTT. Translating gives CASSLEGLAGGTDTQYF. The whole variable domain, filled in from reference TRBV7-2 and TRBJ2-3, reads GAGVSQSPSNKVTEKGKDVELRCDPISGHTALYWYRQSLGQGLEFLIYFQGNSAPDKSGLPSDRFSAERTGGSVSTLTIQRTQQEDSAVYLCASSLEGLAGGTDTQYFGPGTRLTVL.

The chain links TRBV5-1 to TRBJ2-7; perhaps TRBD2 as D (5 bases). V was clipped by 0 bases and J by 5 bases, with 15 bases between them. Germline V gene sequence: CDR1 SGHRS, CDR2 YFSETQ. The CDR3 loop spans 15 amino acids. CDR3 in amino acids: CASSLEAPGLDEQYF. Written as DNA, the CDR3 is TGCGCCAGCAGCTTGGAGGCCCCGGGGTTGGACGAGCAGTACTTC.

The V and J genes are TRBV5-1 and TRBJ2-5; D is undetermined. The CDR3 is 14 residues long. Germline values: CDR1 SGHRS, CDR2 YFSETQ. V was clipped by 5 bases and J by 2 bases, with 13 bases between them. In DNA form, the CDR3 reads TGCGCCAGCAGTCGGTCGGGTGGGCAAGAGACCCAGTACTTC. This sequence encodes CASSRSGGQETQYF. Full variable domain (outside the CDR3, taken from reference TRBV5-1 and TRBJ2-5): KAGVTQTPRYLIKTRGQQVTLSCSPISGHRSVSWYQQTPGQGLQFLFEYFSETQRNKGNFPGRFSGRQFSNSRSEMNVSTLELGDSALYLCASSRSGGQETQYFGPGTRLLVL.

The V and J genes are TRBV9 and TRBJ2-7; TRBD2 aligns across 10 bases. J lost 3 bases, V lost 0 bases, and 6 bases had no gene match. Germline CDR1 is SGDLS and CDR2 is YYNGEE. CDR3 length: 16 amino acids. The CDR3 bases are TGTGCCAGCAGCGTAGTTACGGGACTAGCGAACTACGAGCAGTACTTC. Residues: CASSVVTGLANYEQYF.

The chain carries TRBV10-2 and TRBJ2-1; perhaps TRBD2 as D (7 bases). V was pared by 2 bases and J by 9 bases, with 17 bases between. Germline lookup yields CDR1 WSHSY and CDR2 SAAADI. CDR3 length equals 15 residues. The CDR3 nucleotides are TGCGCCAGCAGTGAGGGGGGGGCCAAGAGAAGTGAGCAGTTCTTC. It translates to CASSEGGAKRSEQFF.

The V call is TRBV11-2, the J call TRBJ1-1; D is ambiguous. With 2 bases removed from V and 2 bases from J, the gap between germline ends came to 6 bases. The germline gives CDR1 SGHAT, CDR2 FQNNGV. This CDR3 contains 13 residues. The CDR3, as DNA: TGTGCCAGCAGCTTACAGCGAAACACTGAAGCTTTCTTT. As protein: CASSLQRNTEAFF.

This sequence joins TRBV7-8 and TRBJ2-1, with 13 bases aligning to TRBD2. CDR3 length: 18 residues. With 3 bases clipped from V and 9 bases from J, the junction kept 14 bases outside the gene matches. Looked up from germline, CDR1 is SGHVS and CDR2 is FQNEAQ. The CDR3 spells CASSFPLLTSGGTGEQFF. CDR3 nucleotide sequence: TGTGCCAGCAGCTTCCCTCTCCTGACTAGCGGGGGGACTGGTGAGCAGTTCTTC. The variable domain in full, with the rest retrieved from reference TRBV7-8 and TRBJ2-1, is GAGVSQSPRYKVAKRGQDVALRCDPISGHVSLFWYQQALGQGPEFLTYFQNEAQLDKSGLPSDRFFAERPEGSVSTLKIQRTQQEDSAVYLCASSFPLLTSGGTGEQFFGPGTRLTVL.

The V and J genes are TRBV18 and TRBJ2-3; D is possibly TRBD2 (6 bases). Germline V gene sequence: CDR1 KGHSH, CDR2 LQKENI. V shed 1 base and J shed 2 bases, with 16 bases lying between them. The CDR3 runs 17 residues. DNA for the CDR3: TGTGCCAGCTCACCACTGGCGAGCGGGCCTTACACAGATACGCAGTATTTT. Encoded protein: CASSPLASGPYTDTQYF.

This clone was counted between two and nine times. J is TRBJ1-1 and V is TRBV3-1 (or the pseudogene TRBV3-2), with D possibly TRBD1 on 5 matching bases. Germline V gene data show CDR1 as LGHDT and CDR2 as YNNKEL (reference sequence). This CDR3 comprises 15 residues. V lost 3 bases to trimming and J lost 1 base, with 12 bases between them. The CDR3 region is CASSHQWQGNTEAFF. The DNA of the CDR3 is TGTGCCAGCAGCCATCAGTGGCAGGGGAACACTGAAGCTTTCTTT.

V and J are TRBV11-3 and TRBJ2-5, with 11 positions matching TRBD2. V lost 4 bases to trimming and J lost 0 bases; unmatched junction nucleotides: 4. The germline V gene encodes CDR1 SGHNT and CDR2 YENEEA. The CDR3 extends over 16 amino acids. In DNA form, the CDR3 reads TGTGCCAGCAGCTCAGGGACTAGCGGAAACCAAGAGACCCAGTACTTC. This translates into CASSSGTSGNQETQYF. The variable domain in full, with the rest retrieved from reference TRBV11-3 and TRBJ2-5, is EAGVVQSPRYKIIEKKQPVAFWCNPISGHNTLYWYLQNLGQGPELLIRYENEEAVDDSQLPKDRFSAERLKGVDSTLKIQPAELGDSAVYLCASSSGTSGNQETQYFGPGTRLLVL.

The chain carries TRBV4-1 and TRBJ1-6; 9 nucleotides align to TRBD1. J was trimmed by 5 bases and V by 1 base; bases with no gene match: 0. This CDR3 is 15 amino acids long. Germline V gives CDR1 MGHRA, CDR2 YSYEKL. The CDR3 DNA sequence: TGCGCCAGCAGCCAAGGGGACAGGGATAATTCACCCCTCCACTTT. Translated: CASSQGDRDNSPLHF.

This clone was observed a single time. V and J are TRBV11-2 and TRBJ2-3; 16 positions match TRBD2. The trim removed 4 bases at V and 8 bases at J, leaving 3 bases unmatched. The CDR3 contains 15 residues. The germline V gene has CDR1 SGHAT and CDR2 FQNNGV. The DNA of the CDR3 is TGTGCCAGCAGCTCCGGGACTAGCGGGGGGGGTACGCAGTATTTT. Translation gives CASSSGTSGGGTQYF.

The rearrangement joins TRBV4-2 to TRBJ2-5, with 9 bases that match TRBD2. V gave up 5 bases and J gave up 3 bases; unmatched junction bases: 4. In germline, CDR1 is LGHNA, CDR2 YNFKEQ. The CDR3 is 14 amino acids. CDR3 coding DNA: TGTGCCAGCAGCAGATTAGCGGGAGAAGAGACCCAGTACTTC. It codes for CASSRLAGEETQYF.

This chain uses TRBV11-1 with TRBJ1-1; weak D call: TRBD1 (6 bases). The CDR3 is 16 amino acids. Per germline, CDR1 SGHAT and CDR2 FQDESV (reference sequence). Trimming removed 3 bases from V and 2 bases from J, with 16 bases in between. The CDR3 here is CASSFGPGGGNTEAFF. CDR3 nucleotides: TGTGCCAGCAGCTTCGGTCCAGGCGGGGGCAACACTGAAGCTTTCTTT.

This clone appeared a few times. The V gene is TRBV18, the J gene TRBJ1-1; 8 positions agree with TRBD1. The ends lost 4 bases at V and 5 bases at J; junction bases unmatched: 6. The CDR3 runs 14 residues. Germline values: CDR1 KGHSH, CDR2 LQKENI. CDR3 in amino acids: CASSQEDRVTEAFF. CDR3 coding DNA: TGTGCCAGCTCACAGGAGGACAGGGTAACTGAAGCTTTCTTT. Filled out from reference TRBV18 and TRBJ1-1, the complete variable domain reads NAGVMQNPRHLVRRRGQEARLRCSPMKGHSHVYWYRQLPEEGLKFMVYLQKENIIDESGMPKERFSAEFPKEGPSILRIQQVVRGDSAAYFCASSQEDRVTEAFFGQGTRLTVV.

This chain joins TRBV28 and TRBJ1-5; a possible D gene is TRBD1 (5 bases). The germline V and J ends were trimmed by 6 bases and 5 bases, with 26 bases remaining between them. The CDR3 extends over 18 amino acids. The germline CDR1 and CDR2 sequences are MDHEN and SYDVKM. The CDR3 bases are TGTGCCAGCAGCCTTATCCCAACAATATTCGAAGGGGATCAGCCCCAGCATTTT. Protein sequence: CASSLIPTIFEGDQPQHF.